This passage covers 15 T cell receptor beta chains from one sample sequenced in a study of OX40 agonist ivuxolimab in advanced cancers. TCRdb's copy holds only in-frame clones and misses some; the assay was immunoSEQ multiplex PCR. The sample has 30,000 to 40,000 clones; approximately 90% are singletons. Sequencing used CD4+ or CD8+ T cells sorted from blood, obtained in a trial of the OX40 agonist ivuxolimab. Every receptor here comes from an adult with an advanced solid tumor such as melanoma, head and neck, liver or kidney cancer.

The chain uses TRBV11-2 and TRBJ2-3; TRBD1 might be the D (5 bases). This CDR3 contains 16 residues. Trimming pared 4 bases from V and 5 bases from J, leaving 19 bases between. Looked up from germline, CDR1 is SGHAT and CDR2 is FQNNGV. The CDR3 nucleotides read TGTGCCAGCAGCTGGCCACCGGACGGCCAGGGAGATACGCAGTATTTT. Residues: CASSWPPDGQGDTQYF.

The chain links TRBV29-1 to TRBJ2-5; D remains unclear. Germline V gene sequence: CDR1 SQVTM, CDR2 ANQGSEA. V was pared by 5 bases and J by 2 bases, with 6 bases between. This CDR3 has 11 residues. CDR3 sequence reads: CSVMLQETQYF. The CDR3 DNA is TGCAGCGTTATGCTTCAAGAGACCCAGTACTTC.

This clone has just one count. The V call is TRBV27, the J call TRBJ1-5; D is possibly TRBD1 (6 bases). V lost 4 bases and J 1 base, leaving 8 bases between the germline ends. Germline loops: CDR1 MNHEY, CDR2 SMNVEV (reference sequence). The CDR3 covers 14 residues. The CDR3 bases are TGTGCCAGCAGTTCCGGGACAAGCAATCAGCCCCAGCATTTT. Translating gives CASSSGTSNQPQHF.

V usage is TRBV7-9 and J usage is TRBJ1-1; D not certain. Trimming removed 7 bases from V and 5 bases from J, with 17 bases in between. Germline V CDR1 and CDR2: SEHNR, FQNEAQ (reference sequence). This CDR3 is 14 amino acids long. CDR3 protein: CASTTGLFSTEAFF. CDR3 sequence (DNA): TGTGCCAGCACCACTGGACTTTTTTCGACTGAAGCTTTCTTT.

The chain is built from TRBV4-1 and TRBJ2-1; D uncertain. This CDR3 is 14 amino acids long. Between the trimmed V and J ends, which lost 0 bases and 3 bases, there was a span of 6 bases. Germline values: CDR1 MGHRA, CDR2 YSYEKL. Here the CDR3 DNA reads TGCGCCAGCAGCCAAGAAGGGTTCTACAATGAGCAGTTCTTC. Translating it yields CASSQEGFYNEQFF.

The sample holds one count of this clone. The genes are TRBV6-1 and TRBJ2-3; TRBD2 aligns across 11 bases. The V segment lost 4 bases and the J segment 2 bases; nucleotides outside the gene matches: 8. The CDR3 spans 17 residues. CDR1 MNHNS and CDR2 SASEGT come from the germline V gene. CDR3: CASSVTSGRWITDTQYF. In nucleotides, the CDR3 is TGTGCCAGCAGTGTTACTAGCGGGAGATGGATCACAGATACGCAGTATTTT.

This rearrangement joins TRBV29-1 to TRBJ2-2, with D hard to call. V shed 2 bases and J shed 1 base, with 11 bases lying between them. This CDR3 contains 15 residues. CDR1 is SQVTM and CDR2 is ANQGSEA in the germline V gene. As DNA, the CDR3 is TGCAGCGTTGAACTGGGCAGGCAGAACACCGGGGAGCTGTTTTTT. Protein product: CSVELGRQNTGELFF.

The V call is TRBV7-9, the J call TRBJ2-1; D gene uncertain. The CDR3 extends over 12 amino acids. Deletions cut 7 bases from V and 5 bases from J, with 9 bases between. From germline, CDR1 is SEHNR and CDR2 FQNEAQ (reference sequence). Here the CDR3 DNA reads TGTGCCAGCACCTCTTCCCACAATGAGCAGTTCTTC. Its protein is CASTSSHNEQFF.

The chain uses TRBV6-5 and TRBJ2-2; 9 bases map to TRBD1. Germline loops: CDR1 MNHEY, CDR2 SVGAGI. V was pared by 7 bases and J by 3 bases, with 6 bases of the junction left unmatched. The CDR3 is made up of 15 amino acids. The CDR3 here is CASNSGTGYTGELFF. The CDR3 region has the DNA TGTGCCAGCAATTCCGGGACAGGGTACACCGGGGAGCTGTTTTTT.

CDR3 amino acids: CASTQLAGVQDTQYF. As DNA, the CDR3 is TGTGCCAGCACCCAACTAGCGGGGGTGCAAGATACGCAGTATTTT. The chain uses TRBV6-5 and TRBJ2-3; 11 nucleotides match TRBD2. The CDR3 loop spans 15 amino acids. Germline V gene lookup returns CDR1 MNHEY and CDR2 SVGAGI. The J segment lost 5 bases and the V segment lost 7 bases, leaving 8 bases of the junction unmatched.

The chain carries TRBV2 and TRBJ2-6; unclear D gene. The CDR3 consists of 13 residues. The germline CDR1 and CDR2 sequences are SNHLY and FYNNEI. Trimming stripped 10 bases from V and 5 bases from J, with 12 bases between. Here the CDR3 reads CATIQSRANVLTF. DNA for the CDR3: TGTGCCACGATACAAAGTCGGGCCAACGTCCTGACTTTC.

The chain joins TRBV6-5 to TRBJ1-5; maybe TRBD1 (5 bases). Germline V gene data show CDR1 as MNHEY and CDR2 as SVGAGI. CDR3 length: 15 amino acids. The ends were cut back, 6 bases at V and 1 base at J, with 13 bases in the middle. CDR3 sequence reads: CASSPGTFSNQPQHF. DNA for the CDR3: TGTGCCAGCAGCCCCGGGACTTTCAGCAATCAGCCCCAGCATTTT.

The chain links TRBV27 to TRBJ1-5; D is perhaps TRBD1 (5 bases). This CDR3 is built from 16 residues. CDR1 MNHEY and CDR2 SMNVEV come from the germline V gene (reference sequence). V lost 7 bases to trimming and J lost 8 bases, with 24 bases between them. CDR3 DNA sequence: TGTGCCAGCAAAGGGACTATGGTTGCTTTGGGGGAGCCCCAGCATTTT. This codes for CASKGTMVALGEPQHF.

The CDR3 DNA follows: TGCGCCAGCAGCCAAGAAGACTACTACGAGCAGTACTTC. Amino acids: CASSQEDYYEQYF. This chain joins TRBV4-1 and TRBJ2-7; D perhaps matches TRBD2 (5 bases). Per the germline V gene, CDR1 is MGHRA and CDR2 is YSYEKL. The CDR3 is 13 amino acids. Between the trimmed V and J ends, which lost 0 bases and 3 bases, there was a span of 6 bases.

The chain combines TRBV11-2 with TRBJ1-2, with D possibly matching TRBD1 (6 bases). The V end lost 3 bases, the J end lost 8 bases, and 16 bases lay between the germline ends. The germline gives CDR1 SGHAT, CDR2 FQNNGV. CDR3 length: 14 amino acids. CDR3 protein: CASSFLGGAGGYTF. CDR3 DNA: TGTGCCAGCAGCTTTCTCGGGGGCGCCGGGGGCTACACCTTC. The variable domain in full, completed from reference TRBV11-2 and TRBJ1-2, reads EAGVAQSPRYKIIEKRQSVAFWCNPISGHATLYWYQQILGQGPKLLIQFQNNGVVDDSQLPKDRFSAERLKGVDSTLKIQPAKLEDSAVYLCASSFLGGAGGYTFGSGTRLTVV.